This is a list of T cell receptor beta chains from one sample in a study of cytomegalovirus exposure and HLA in healthy donors. Sequencing was performed with immunoSEQ multiplex PCR; in TCRdb, only in-frame clones are kept and a portion is missing. The sample consists of around 190,000 clones, roughly 75% of them appearing once. Specimen: PBMCs. The origin of the receptors is a man aged 25 to 40 in good health and CMV-seropositive. Each CDR3 is given with its conserved first and last residue. Fields, in order: D gene, V gene, J gene, CDR3 protein. The D gene is left open where the match is weak.

D gene: NA
V gene: TRBV4-3
J gene: TRBJ2-5
CDR3 protein: CASSQLVHRQGETQYF

D gene: NA
V gene: TRBV7-3
J gene: TRBJ2-1
CDR3 protein: CASSLDMSSYNEQFF

D gene: NA
V gene: TRBV5-4
J gene: TRBJ2-7
CDR3 protein: CASSLSGLASYEQYF

D gene: NA
V gene: TRBV7-9
J gene: TRBJ1-1
CDR3 protein: CSSSLARWGRRTGHTEAFF

D gene: TRBD1
V gene: TRBV2
J gene: TRBJ2-1
CDR3 protein: CASRQGSSYNEQFF

D gene: NA
V gene: TRBV28
J gene: TRBJ2-1
CDR3 protein: CAITGNNEQFF

D gene: TRBD1
V gene: TRBV18
J gene: TRBJ1-1
CDR3 protein: CASSPTGVNTEAFF

D gene: TRBD2
V gene: TRBV10-3
J gene: TRBJ2-4
CDR3 protein: CATGKTSGSRNIQYF

D gene: TRBD2
V gene: TRBV11-2
J gene: TRBJ2-1
CDR3 protein: CASSFMGGPYNEQFF

D gene: NA
V gene: TRBV7-7
J gene: TRBJ2-1
CDR3 protein: CASSLDMGPHNEQFF

D gene: TRBD1
V gene: TRBV13
J gene: TRBJ2-1
CDR3 protein: CASSDRNLQGSHNEQFF

D gene: NA
V gene: TRBV5-1
J gene: NA
CDR3 protein: CASSLSGSEGSYEQYF

D gene: NA
V gene: TRBV5-8
J gene: TRBJ1-4
CDR3 protein: CASSLSGEKLFF

D gene: TRBD1
V gene: TRBV2
J gene: TRBJ1-5
CDR3 protein: CASSPRGQGNQPQHF

D gene: TRBD2
V gene: TRBV11-2
J gene: TRBJ2-2
CDR3 protein: CASSLTSPGLGTGELFF

D gene: NA
V gene: TRBV19
J gene: TRBJ2-1
CDR3 protein: CASSPELGGQFF

D gene: NA
V gene: TRBV5-1
J gene: TRBJ1-1
CDR3 protein: CASSLRGKNTEAFF

D gene: TRBD2
V gene: TRBV7-2
J gene: TRBJ2-3
CDR3 protein: CASSLQSGGAGLTDTQYF

D gene: NA
V gene: TRBV2
J gene: TRBJ1-3
CDR3 protein: CASSARERNTIYF

D gene: NA
V gene: TRBV29-1
J gene: TRBJ2-1
CDR3 protein: CSVERVYNEQFF

D gene: NA
V gene: TRBV19
J gene: TRBJ1-4
CDR3 protein: CASRTAGSGNEKLFF

D gene: TRBD2
V gene: TRBV7-2
J gene: TRBJ2-7
CDR3 protein: CASSSAGISGGEQYF

D gene: TRBD1
V gene: TRBV7-6
J gene: TRBJ2-7
CDR3 protein: CASSPPDRDEQYF

D gene: NA
V gene: TRBV6-6
J gene: TRBJ2-3
CDR3 protein: CASSSLRDTQYF

D gene: TRBD2
V gene: TRBV9
J gene: TRBJ2-1
CDR3 protein: CASSSASGRAGNEQFF

D gene: NA
V gene: TRBV19
J gene: TRBJ2-7
CDR3 protein: CASSMGRSRDWEQYF

D gene: TRBD2
V gene: TRBV30
J gene: TRBJ2-5
CDR3 protein: CALREGFETQYF

D gene: TRBD1
V gene: TRBV19
J gene: TRBJ1-2
CDR3 protein: CASSIAQQGHGYTF

D gene: TRBD2
V gene: TRBV6-6
J gene: TRBJ2-1
CDR3 protein: CASRERERGNEQFF

D gene: TRBD2
V gene: TRBV5-4
J gene: TRBJ2-1
CDR3 protein: CASSPPRGGPHNEQFF

D gene: NA
V gene: TRBV30
J gene: TRBJ1-1
CDR3 protein: CAWRLYARNTEAFF

D gene: TRBD2
V gene: TRBV6-6
J gene: TRBJ2-4
CDR3 protein: CASADRGGGARNIQYF

D gene: NA
V gene: TRBV2
J gene: TRBJ2-5
CDR3 protein: CASSPLVTQYF

D gene: NA
V gene: TRBV5-6
J gene: TRBJ1-2
CDR3 protein: CASSFQDSREYGYTF

D gene: TRBD2
V gene: TRBV7-9
J gene: TRBJ2-7
CDR3 protein: CSSSSRTSGSLGTYEQYF

D gene: NA
V gene: TRBV2
J gene: TRBJ1-2
CDR3 protein: CASSVQGRSGYTF

D gene: TRBD2
V gene: TRBV7-6
J gene: TRBJ2-2
CDR3 protein: CASSLLTSGGTGELFF

D gene: TRBD1
V gene: TRBV30
J gene: TRBJ1-1
CDR3 protein: CAWRRADRENTEAFF

D gene: TRBD1
V gene: TRBV29-1
J gene: TRBJ1-1
CDR3 protein: CNSPPGTGFSTEAFF

D gene: NA
V gene: TRBV4-2
J gene: NA
CDR3 protein: CASSQFEAYEQYF

D gene: NA
V gene: TRBV19
J gene: TRBJ1-2
CDR3 protein: CASSTPDRRHYGYTF

D gene: NA
V gene: TRBV6-1
J gene: TRBJ2-4
CDR3 protein: CASSEIYTGNIQYF

D gene: NA
V gene: TRBV9
J gene: TRBJ1-3
CDR3 protein: CASSAWGLSSGNTIYF

D gene: TRBD1
V gene: TRBV7-7
J gene: TRBJ2-1
CDR3 protein: CASSLSWTGTNEQFF

D gene: NA
V gene: TRBV18
J gene: TRBJ1-1
CDR3 protein: CASSPPSQNTEAFF

D gene: NA
V gene: TRBV29-1
J gene: TRBJ2-3
CDR3 protein: CSAWGPNKGSTDTQYF

D gene: TRBD2
V gene: TRBV28
J gene: TRBJ2-3
CDR3 protein: CASSFERDTDTQYF

D gene: NA
V gene: TRBV5-1
J gene: TRBJ2-3
CDR3 protein: CASSLELEGSSTDTQYF

D gene: NA
V gene: TRBV10-3
J gene: TRBJ1-1
CDR3 protein: CAISDRGSKDTEAFF

D gene: TRBD1
V gene: TRBV6-1
J gene: TRBJ1-2
CDR3 protein: CASSEASGGMGYTF

D gene: NA
V gene: TRBV7-2
J gene: TRBJ2-7
CDR3 protein: CASSPNRGGISYEQYF

D gene: TRBD2
V gene: TRBV30
J gene: NA
CDR3 protein: CAWGPGTRISEQYF

D gene: TRBD1
V gene: TRBV4-3
J gene: TRBJ1-1
CDR3 protein: CVSSQAAGGTEAFF